The source of this T cell receptor beta chain is a study of beta chain features in type 1 diabetes. Broader study findings: Moderate yet significant TCRB CDR3 shortening was seen in Type 1 diabetes patients in all four CD4+ subsets. Over-representation of high TCR-expressing cells was a possible consequence of cDNA sequencing. The naive, central memory and Treg TCRB repertoires of patients appeared to be more similar to one another than those of healthy donors. The study found fewer insertions and more deletions at VDJ junctions in type 1 diabetes patients.

Staining for CD45RO/CCR7/CD25/CD127/CD95/CD27 allowed sorting of CD4+ naive, central memory, regulatory and stem cell-like memory cells. Expressed TCRB transcripts got sequenced, as all isolated RNA was reverse transcribed. Repertoires were generated with immunoSEQ multiplex PCR, while TCRdb's copy carries only in-frame clones and drops some. Found here are 600,000 to 700,000 clones, around 15% of them singletons; the top ten hold approximately 0.02%. The CDR3 extends over 16 amino acids. The V segment lost 0 bases and the J segment 0 bases; nucleotides outside the gene matches: 5. The germline V gene encodes CDR1 GTSNPN and CDR2 SVGIG (reference sequence). This clone has a handful of counts. What it recognizes is unknown.

Sequencing used naive CD4+ T cells from blood. This sequence joins TRBV30 and TRBJ2-1; 7 bases align to TRBD2. This receptor was taken from a man aged 18 to 30 with type 1 diabetes. Written as DNA, the CDR3 is TGTGCCTGGAGTGTACTAGGGACTACCTCCTACAATGAGCAGTTCTTC. Protein product: CAWSVLGTTSYNEQFF. The variable domain in full, completed from reference TRBV30 and TRBJ2-1, reads SQTIHQWPATLVQPVGSPLSLECTVEGTSNPNLYWYRQAAGRGLQLLFYSVGIGQISSEVPQNLSASRPQDRQFILSSKKLLLSDSGFYLCAWSVLGTTSYNEQFFGPGTRLTVL.